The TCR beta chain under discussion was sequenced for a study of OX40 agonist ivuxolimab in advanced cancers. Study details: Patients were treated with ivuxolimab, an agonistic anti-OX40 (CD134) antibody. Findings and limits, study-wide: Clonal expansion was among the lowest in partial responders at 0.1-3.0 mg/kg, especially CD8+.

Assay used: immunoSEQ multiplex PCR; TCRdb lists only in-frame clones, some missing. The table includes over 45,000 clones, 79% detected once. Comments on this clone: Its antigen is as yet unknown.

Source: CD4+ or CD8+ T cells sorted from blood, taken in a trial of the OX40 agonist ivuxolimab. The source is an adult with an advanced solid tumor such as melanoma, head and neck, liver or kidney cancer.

In nucleotides, the CDR3 is TGTGCCAGTAGTATCAGCACCGGGGAGCTGTTTTTT. Its translation is CASSISTGELFF. The chain is built from TRBV19 and TRBJ2-2; D is undetermined. V was shortened by 3 bases and J by 4 bases, with 3 bases between the two germline ends. Germline assignment: CDR1 LNHDA and CDR2 SQIVND (reference sequence). CDR3 size: 12 residues.